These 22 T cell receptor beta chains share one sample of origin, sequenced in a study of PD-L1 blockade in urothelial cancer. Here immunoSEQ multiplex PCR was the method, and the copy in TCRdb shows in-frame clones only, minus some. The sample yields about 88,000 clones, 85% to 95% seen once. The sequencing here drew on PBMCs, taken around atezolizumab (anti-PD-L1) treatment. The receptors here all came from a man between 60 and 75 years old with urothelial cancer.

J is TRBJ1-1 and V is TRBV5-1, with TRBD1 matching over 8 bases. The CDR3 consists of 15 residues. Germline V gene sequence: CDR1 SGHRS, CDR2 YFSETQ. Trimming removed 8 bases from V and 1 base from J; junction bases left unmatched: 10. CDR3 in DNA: TGCGCCAGTCACTTGGACAGGGTGGGGAACACTGAAGCTTTCTTT. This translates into CASHLDRVGNTEAFF.

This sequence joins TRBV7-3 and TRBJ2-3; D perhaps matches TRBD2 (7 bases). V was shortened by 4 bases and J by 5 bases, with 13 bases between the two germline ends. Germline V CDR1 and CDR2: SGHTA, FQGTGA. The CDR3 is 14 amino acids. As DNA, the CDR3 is TGTGCCAGCAGCTCCACGGGGGGCCAAGATACGCAGTATTTT. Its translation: CASSSTGGQDTQYF. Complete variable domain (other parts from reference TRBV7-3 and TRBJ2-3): GAGVSQTPSNKVTEKGKYVELRCDPISGHTALYWYRQSLGQGPEFLIYFQGTGAADDSGLPNDRFFAVRPEGSVSTLKIQRTERGDSAVYLCASSSTGGQDTQYFGPGTRLTVL.

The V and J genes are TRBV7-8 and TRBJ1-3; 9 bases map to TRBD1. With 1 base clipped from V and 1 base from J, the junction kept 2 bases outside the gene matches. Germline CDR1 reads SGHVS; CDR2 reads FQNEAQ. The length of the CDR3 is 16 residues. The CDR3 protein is CASSLGGTGSGNTIYF. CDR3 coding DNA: TGTGCCAGCAGCTTAGGGGGGACAGGGTCTGGAAACACCATATATTTT.

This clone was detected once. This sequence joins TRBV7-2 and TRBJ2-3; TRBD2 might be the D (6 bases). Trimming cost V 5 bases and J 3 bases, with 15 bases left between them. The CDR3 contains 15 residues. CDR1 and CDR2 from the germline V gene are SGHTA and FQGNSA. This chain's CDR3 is CASSPSGAGTDTQYF. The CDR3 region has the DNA TGTGCCAGCAGCCCGAGTGGGGCGGGGACAGATACGCAGTATTTT.

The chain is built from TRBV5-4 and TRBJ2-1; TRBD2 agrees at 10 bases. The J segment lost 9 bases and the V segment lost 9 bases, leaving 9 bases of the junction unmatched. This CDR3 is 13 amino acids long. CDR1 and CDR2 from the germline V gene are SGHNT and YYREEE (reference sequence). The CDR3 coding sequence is TGTGCCATGTCCAGCGGGAGGGCCGGTGAGCAGTTCTTC. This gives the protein CAMSSGRAGEQFF.

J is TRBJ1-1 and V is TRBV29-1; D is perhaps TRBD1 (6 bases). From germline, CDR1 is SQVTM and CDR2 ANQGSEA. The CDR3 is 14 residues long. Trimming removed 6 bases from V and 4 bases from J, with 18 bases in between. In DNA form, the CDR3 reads TGCAGCGTGCTAAAACCCCCAGGGGCCACTGAAGCTTTCTTT. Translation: CSVLKPPGATEAFF.

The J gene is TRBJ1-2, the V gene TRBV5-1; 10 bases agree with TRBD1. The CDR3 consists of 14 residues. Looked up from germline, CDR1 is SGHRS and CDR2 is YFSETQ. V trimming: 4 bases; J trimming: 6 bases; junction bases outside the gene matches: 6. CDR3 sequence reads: CASSATGGEDGYTF. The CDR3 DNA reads TGCGCCAGCAGCGCGACAGGGGGCGAGGATGGCTACACCTTC.

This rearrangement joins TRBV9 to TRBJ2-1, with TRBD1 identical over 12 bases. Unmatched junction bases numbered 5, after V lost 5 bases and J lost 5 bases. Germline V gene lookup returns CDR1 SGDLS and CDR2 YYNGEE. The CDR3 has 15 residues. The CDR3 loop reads CASSGDRGLDNEQFF. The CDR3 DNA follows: TGTGCCAGCAGTGGGGACAGGGGGCTCGACAATGAGCAGTTCTTC. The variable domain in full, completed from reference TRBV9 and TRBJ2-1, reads DSGVTQTPKHLITATGQRVTLRCSPRSGDLSVYWYQQSLDQGLQFLIQYYNGEERAKGNILERFSAQQFPDLHSELNLSSLELGDSALYFCASSGDRGLDNEQFFGPGTRLTVL.

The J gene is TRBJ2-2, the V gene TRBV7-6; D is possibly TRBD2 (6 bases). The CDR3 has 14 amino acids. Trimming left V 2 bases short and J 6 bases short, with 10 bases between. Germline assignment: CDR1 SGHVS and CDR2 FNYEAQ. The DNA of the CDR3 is TGTGCCAGCAGCTTACATTCGGGGGCCGGGGAGCTGTTTTTT. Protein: CASSLHSGAGELFF.

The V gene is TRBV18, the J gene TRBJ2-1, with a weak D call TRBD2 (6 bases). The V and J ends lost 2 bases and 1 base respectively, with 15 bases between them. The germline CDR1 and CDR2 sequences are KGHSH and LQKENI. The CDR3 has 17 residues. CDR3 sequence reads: CASSPDLAGSSYNEQFF. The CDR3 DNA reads TGTGCCAGCTCACCAGACCTGGCGGGGTCGTCCTACAATGAGCAGTTCTTC. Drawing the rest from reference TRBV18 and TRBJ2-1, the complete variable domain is NAGVMQNPRHLVRRRGQEARLRCSPMKGHSHVYWYRQLPEEGLKFMVYLQKENIIDESGMPKERFSAEFPKEGPSILRIQQVVRGDSAAYFCASSPDLAGSSYNEQFFGPGTRLTVL.

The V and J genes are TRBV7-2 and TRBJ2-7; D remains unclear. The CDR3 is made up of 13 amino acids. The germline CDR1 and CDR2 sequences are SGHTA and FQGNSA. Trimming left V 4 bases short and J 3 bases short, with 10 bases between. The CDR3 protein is CASSSTPSYEQYF. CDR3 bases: TGTGCCAGCAGCTCAACCCCGAGCTACGAGCAGTACTTC.

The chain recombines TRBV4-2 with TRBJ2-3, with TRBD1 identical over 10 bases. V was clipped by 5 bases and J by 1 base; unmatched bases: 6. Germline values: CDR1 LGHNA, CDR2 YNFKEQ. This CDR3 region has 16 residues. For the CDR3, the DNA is TGTGCCAGCAGCAGGGTCGGACAGGGGGGCACAGATACGCAGTATTTT. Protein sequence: CASSRVGQGGTDTQYF.

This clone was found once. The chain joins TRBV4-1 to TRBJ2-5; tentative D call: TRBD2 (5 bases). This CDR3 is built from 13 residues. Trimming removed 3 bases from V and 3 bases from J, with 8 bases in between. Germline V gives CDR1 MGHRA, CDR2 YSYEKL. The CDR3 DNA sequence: TGCGCCAGCAGCCAGGGAGTGGAAGAGACCCAGTACTTC. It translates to CASSQGVEETQYF.

DNA for the CDR3: TGTGCCAGTAAAGACAGTGGTAATTCACCCCTCCACTTT. Its translation: CASKDSGNSPLHF. The J gene is TRBJ1-6, the V gene TRBV19, with D possibly matching TRBD1 (5 bases). Germline V lookup: CDR1 LNHDA, CDR2 SQIVND (reference sequence). V lost 7 bases, J lost 6 bases, and 10 bases lay in between. The CDR3 is 13 residues long.

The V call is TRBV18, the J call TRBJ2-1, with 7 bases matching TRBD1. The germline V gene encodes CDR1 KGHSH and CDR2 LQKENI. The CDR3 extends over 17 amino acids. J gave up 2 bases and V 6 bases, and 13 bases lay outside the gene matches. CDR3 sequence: CASSRRRQGRAYNEQFF. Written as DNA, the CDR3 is TGTGCCAGCTCCCGACGAAGACAGGGACGGGCCTACAATGAGCAGTTCTTC.

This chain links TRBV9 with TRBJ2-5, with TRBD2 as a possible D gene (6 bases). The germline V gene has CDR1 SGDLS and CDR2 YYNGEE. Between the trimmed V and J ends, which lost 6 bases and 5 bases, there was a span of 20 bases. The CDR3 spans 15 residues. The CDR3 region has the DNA TGTGCCAGCAATATAATGGGGGGTGAGGGGGAGACCCAGTACTTC. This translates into CASNIMGGEGETQYF.

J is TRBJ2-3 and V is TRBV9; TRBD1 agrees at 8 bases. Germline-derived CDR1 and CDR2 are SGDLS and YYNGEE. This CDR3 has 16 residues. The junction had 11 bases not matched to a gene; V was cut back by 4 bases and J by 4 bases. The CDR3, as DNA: TGTGCCAGCAGCACCCAAGGACAGGGAAGCGCAGATACGCAGTATTTT. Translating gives CASSTQGQGSADTQYF.

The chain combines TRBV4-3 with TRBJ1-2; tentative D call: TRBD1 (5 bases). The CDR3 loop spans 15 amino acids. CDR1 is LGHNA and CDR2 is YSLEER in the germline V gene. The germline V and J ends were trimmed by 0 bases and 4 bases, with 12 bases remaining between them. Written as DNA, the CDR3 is TGCGCCAGCAGCCAAGAGTATCCAGGGTTCTATGGCTACACCTTC. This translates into CASSQEYPGFYGYTF.

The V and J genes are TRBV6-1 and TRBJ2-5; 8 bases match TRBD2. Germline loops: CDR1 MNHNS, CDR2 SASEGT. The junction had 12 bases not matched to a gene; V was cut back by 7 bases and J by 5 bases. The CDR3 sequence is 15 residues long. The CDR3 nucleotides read TGTGCCAGCACCCGGGGGGGGGCCGGGGGGGAGACCCAGTACTTC. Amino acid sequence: CASTRGGAGGETQYF.

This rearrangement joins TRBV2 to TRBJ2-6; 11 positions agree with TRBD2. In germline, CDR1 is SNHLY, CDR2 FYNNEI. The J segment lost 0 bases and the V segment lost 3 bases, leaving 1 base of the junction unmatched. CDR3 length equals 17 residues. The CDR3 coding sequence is TGTGCCAGCAGTGATCTAGCGGGAGGCTCTGGGGCCAACGTCCTGACTTTC. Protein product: CASSDLAGGSGANVLTF.

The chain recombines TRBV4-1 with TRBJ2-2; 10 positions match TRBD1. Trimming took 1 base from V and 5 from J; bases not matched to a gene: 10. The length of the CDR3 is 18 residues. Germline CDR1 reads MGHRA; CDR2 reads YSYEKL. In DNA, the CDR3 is TGCGCCAGCAGCCAAGGGGGAGGGCCGGGACAGGGGACCGGGGAGCTGTTTTTT. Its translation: CASSQGGGPGQGTGELFF.

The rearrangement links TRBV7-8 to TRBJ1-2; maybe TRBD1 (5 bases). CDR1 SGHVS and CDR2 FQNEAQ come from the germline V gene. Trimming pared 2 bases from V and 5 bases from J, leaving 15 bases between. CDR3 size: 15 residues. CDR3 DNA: TGTGCCAGCAGCTTATCTGGCCCAGGGCTTTATGGCTACACCTTC. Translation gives CASSLSGPGLYGYTF.